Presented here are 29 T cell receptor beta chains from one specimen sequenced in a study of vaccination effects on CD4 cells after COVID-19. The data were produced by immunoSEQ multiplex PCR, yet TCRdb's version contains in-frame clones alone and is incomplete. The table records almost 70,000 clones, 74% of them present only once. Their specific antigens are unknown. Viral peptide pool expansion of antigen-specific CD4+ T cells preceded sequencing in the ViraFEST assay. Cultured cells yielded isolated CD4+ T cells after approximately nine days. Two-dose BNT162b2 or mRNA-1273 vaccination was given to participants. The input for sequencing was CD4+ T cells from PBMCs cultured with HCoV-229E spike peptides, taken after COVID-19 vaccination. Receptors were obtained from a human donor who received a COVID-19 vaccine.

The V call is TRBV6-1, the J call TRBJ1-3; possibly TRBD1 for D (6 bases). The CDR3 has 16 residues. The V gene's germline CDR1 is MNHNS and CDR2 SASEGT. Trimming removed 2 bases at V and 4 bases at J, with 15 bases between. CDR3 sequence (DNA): TGTGCCAGCAGTGAAAGGCAGGGGTCAATCGGAAACACCATATATTTT. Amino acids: CASSERQGSIGNTIYF.

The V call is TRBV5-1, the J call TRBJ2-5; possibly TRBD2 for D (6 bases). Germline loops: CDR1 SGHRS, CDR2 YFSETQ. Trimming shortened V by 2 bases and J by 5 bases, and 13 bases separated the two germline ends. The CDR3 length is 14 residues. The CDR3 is CASSLHPAGETQYF. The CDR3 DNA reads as TGCGCCAGCAGCTTACATCCCGCGGGGGAGACCCAGTACTTC.

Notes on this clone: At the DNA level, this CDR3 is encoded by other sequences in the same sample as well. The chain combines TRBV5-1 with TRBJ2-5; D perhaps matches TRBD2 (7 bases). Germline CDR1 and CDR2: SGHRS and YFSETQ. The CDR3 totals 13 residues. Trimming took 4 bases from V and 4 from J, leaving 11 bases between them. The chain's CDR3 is CASSLGGGETQYF. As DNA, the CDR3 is TGCGCCAGCAGCCTAGGGGGGGGAGAGACCCAGTACTTC.

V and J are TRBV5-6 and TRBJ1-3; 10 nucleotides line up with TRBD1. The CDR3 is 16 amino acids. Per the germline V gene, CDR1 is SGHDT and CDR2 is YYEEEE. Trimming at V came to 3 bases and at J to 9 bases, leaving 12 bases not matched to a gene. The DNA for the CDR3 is TGTGCCAGCAGCTCGCTACGGGACAGGGGCTTTGCCACCATATATTTT. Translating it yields CASSSLRDRGFATIYF. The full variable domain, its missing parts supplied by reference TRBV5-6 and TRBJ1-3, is DAGVTQSPTHLIKTRGQQVTLRCSPKSGHDTVSWYQQALGQGPQFIFQYYEEEERQRGNFPDRFSGHQFPNYSSELNVNALLLGDSALYLCASSSLRDRGFATIYFGEGSWLTVV.

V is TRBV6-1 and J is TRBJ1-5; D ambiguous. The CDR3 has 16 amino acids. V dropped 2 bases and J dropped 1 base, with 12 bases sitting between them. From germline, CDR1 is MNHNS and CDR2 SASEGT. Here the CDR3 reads CASSESWLESNQPQHF. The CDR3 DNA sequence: TGTGCCAGCAGTGAAAGTTGGTTGGAAAGCAATCAGCCCCAGCATTTT.

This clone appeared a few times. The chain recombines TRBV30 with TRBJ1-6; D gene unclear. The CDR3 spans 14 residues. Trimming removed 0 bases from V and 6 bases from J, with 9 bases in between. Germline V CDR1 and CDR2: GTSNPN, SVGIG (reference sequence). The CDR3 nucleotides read TGTGCCTGGAGTGTAGAGGCCTCTAATTCACCCCTCCACTTT. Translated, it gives CAWSVEASNSPLHF.

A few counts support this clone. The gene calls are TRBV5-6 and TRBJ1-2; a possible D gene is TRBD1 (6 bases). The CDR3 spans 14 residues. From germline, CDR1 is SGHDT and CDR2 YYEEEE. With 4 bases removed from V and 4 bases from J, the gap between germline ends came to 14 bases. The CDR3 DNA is TGTGCCAGCAGCCCTACGGACAGCTTCTATGGCTACACCTTC. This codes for CASSPTDSFYGYTF.

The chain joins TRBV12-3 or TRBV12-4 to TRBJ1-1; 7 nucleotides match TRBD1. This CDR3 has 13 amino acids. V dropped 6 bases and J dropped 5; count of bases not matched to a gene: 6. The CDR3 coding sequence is TGTGCCAGCAGATCTCAGGGGGGGACTGAAGCTTTCTTT. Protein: CASRSQGGTEAFF.

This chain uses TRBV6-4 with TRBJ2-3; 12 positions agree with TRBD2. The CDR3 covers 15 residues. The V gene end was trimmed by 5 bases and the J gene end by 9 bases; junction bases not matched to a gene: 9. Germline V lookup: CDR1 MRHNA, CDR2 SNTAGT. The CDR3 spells CASSPSGGASGTQYF. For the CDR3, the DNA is TGTGCCAGCAGTCCTAGCGGGGGGGCCAGCGGGACGCAGTATTTT.

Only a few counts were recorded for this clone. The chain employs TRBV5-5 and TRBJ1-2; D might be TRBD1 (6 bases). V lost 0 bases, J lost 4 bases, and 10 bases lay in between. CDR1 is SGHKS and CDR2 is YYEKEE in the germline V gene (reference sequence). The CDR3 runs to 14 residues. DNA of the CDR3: TGTGCCAGCAGCTTGGCCACAGGGATCTATGGCTACACCTTC. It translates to CASSLATGIYGYTF.

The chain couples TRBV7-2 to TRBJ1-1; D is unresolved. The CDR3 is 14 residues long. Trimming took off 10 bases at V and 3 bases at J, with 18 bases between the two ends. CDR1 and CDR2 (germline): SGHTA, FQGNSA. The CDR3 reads CATRPSAEHTEAFF. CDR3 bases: TGTGCCACCCGTCCGTCGGCGGAACACACTGAAGCTTTCTTT.

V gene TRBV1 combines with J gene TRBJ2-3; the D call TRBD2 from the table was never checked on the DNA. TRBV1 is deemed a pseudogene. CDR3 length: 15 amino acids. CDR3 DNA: TGCACCAGCAGCCAAGAAGGGACTGTCACAGATACGCAGTATTTT. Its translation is CTSSQEGTVTDTQYF.

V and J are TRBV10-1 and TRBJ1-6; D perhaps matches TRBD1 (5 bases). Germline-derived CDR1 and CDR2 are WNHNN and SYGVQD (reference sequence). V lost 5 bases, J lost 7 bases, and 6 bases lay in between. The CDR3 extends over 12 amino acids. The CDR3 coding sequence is TGCGCCAGCAGTCGACAGAATTCACCCCTCCACTTT. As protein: CASSRQNSPLHF.

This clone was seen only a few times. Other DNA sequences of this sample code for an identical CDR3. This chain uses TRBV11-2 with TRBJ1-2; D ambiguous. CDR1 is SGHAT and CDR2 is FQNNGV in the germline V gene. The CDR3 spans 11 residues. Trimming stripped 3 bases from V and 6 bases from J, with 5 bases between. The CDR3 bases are TGTGCCAGCAGCTTCAGGAATGGCTACACCTTC. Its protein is CASSFRNGYTF.

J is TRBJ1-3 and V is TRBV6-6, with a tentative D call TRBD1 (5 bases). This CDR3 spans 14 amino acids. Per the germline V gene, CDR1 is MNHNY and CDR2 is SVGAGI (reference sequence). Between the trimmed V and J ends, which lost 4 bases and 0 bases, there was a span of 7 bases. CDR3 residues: CASSSDSSGNTIYF. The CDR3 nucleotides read TGTGCCAGCAGTTCCGACAGCTCTGGAAACACCATATATTTT.

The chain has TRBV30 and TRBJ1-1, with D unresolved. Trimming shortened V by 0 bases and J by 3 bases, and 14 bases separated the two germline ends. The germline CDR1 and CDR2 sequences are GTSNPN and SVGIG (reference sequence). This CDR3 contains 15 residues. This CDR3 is CAWSVWQTGDTEAFF. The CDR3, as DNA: TGTGCCTGGAGTGTTTGGCAGACCGGGGACACTGAAGCTTTCTTT.

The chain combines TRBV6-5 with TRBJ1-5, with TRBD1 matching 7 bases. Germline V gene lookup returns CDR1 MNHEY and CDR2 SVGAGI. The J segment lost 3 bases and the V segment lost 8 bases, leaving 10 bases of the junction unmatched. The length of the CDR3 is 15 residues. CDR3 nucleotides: TGTGCCAGCTCCCGACAGGGTGAGGTCAATCAGCCCCAGCATTTT. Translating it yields CASSRQGEVNQPQHF.

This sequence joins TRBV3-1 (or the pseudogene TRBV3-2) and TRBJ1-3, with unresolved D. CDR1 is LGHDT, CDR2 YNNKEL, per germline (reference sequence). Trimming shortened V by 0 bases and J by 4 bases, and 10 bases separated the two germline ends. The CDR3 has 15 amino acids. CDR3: CASSQEAGIGNTIYF. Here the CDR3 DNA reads TGTGCCAGCAGCCAAGAGGCGGGAATAGGAAACACCATATATTTT.

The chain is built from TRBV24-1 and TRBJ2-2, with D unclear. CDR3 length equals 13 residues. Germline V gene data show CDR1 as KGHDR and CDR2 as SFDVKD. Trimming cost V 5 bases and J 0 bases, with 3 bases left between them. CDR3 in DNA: TGTGCCACCAGTGTATCGAACACCGGGGAGCTGTTTTTT. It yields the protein CATSVSNTGELFF.

The CDR3, as DNA: TGTGCCAGCTCCCCGTCCGGGGGCCTCACTGAAGCTTTCTTT. Translating it yields CASSPSGGLTEAFF. The chain has TRBV7-3 and TRBJ1-1, with a possible D match to TRBD1 (6 bases). In germline, CDR1 is SGHTA, CDR2 FQGTGA. This CDR3 comprises 14 residues. The V end was cut by 8 bases, the J end by 4 bases, with 17 bases between.

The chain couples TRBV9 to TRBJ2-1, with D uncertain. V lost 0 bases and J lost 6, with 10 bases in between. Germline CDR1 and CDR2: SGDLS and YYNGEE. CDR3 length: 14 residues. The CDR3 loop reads CASSVAFHPNEQFF. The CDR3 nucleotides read TGTGCCAGCAGCGTAGCCTTCCATCCCAATGAGCAGTTCTTC.

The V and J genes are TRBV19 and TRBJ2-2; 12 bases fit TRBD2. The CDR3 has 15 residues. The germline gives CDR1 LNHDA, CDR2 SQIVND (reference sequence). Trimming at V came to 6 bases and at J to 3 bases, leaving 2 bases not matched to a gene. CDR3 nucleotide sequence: TGTGCCAGTAGCGGACTAGCGGGGTACACCGGGGAGCTGTTTTTT. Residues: CASSGLAGYTGELFF. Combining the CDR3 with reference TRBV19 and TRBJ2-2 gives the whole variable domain DGGITQSPKYLFRKEGQNVTLSCEQNLNHDAMYWYRQDPGQGLRLIYYSQIVNDFQKGDIAEGYSVSREKKESFPLTVTSAQKNPTAFYLCASSGLAGYTGELFFGEGSRLTVL.

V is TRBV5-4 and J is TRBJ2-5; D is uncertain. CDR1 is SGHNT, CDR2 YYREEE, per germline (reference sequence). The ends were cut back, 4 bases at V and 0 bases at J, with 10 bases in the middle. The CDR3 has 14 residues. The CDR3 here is CASSRTVYQETQYF. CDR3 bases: TGTGCCAGCAGCCGCACAGTGTACCAAGAGACCCAGTACTTC. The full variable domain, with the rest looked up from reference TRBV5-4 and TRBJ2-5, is ETGVTQSPTHLIKTRGQQVTLRCSSQSGHNTVSWYQQALGQGPQFIFQYYREEENGRGNFPPRFSGLQFPNYSSELNVNALELDDSALYLCASSRTVYQETQYFGPGTRLLVL.

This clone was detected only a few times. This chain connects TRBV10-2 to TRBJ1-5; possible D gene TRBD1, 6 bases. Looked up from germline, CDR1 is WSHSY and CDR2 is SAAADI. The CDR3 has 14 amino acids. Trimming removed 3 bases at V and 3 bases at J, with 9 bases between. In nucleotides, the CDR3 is TGCGCCAGCAGTGACCAGGGGAACAATCAGCCCCAGCATTTT. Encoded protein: CASSDQGNNQPQHF.

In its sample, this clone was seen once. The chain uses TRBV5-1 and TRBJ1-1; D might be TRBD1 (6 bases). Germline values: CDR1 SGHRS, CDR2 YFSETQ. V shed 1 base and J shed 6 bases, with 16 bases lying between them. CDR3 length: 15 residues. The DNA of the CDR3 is TGCGCCAGCAGCTTGCATCAGGGGATAGGCTCTGAAGCTTTCTTT. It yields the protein CASSLHQGIGSEAFF.

The CDR3 DNA sequence: TGTGCCAGCAGTTTCTTCTTGGGCAATCAGCCCCAGCATTTT. Translation gives CASSFFLGNQPQHF. The rearrangement uses TRBV28 and TRBJ1-5, with D unclear. Germline CDR1 is MDHEN and CDR2 is SYDVKM. V was pared by 3 bases and J by 2 bases, with 8 bases between. This CDR3 region has 14 residues. The whole variable domain, remainder taken from reference TRBV28 and TRBJ1-5, is DVKVTQSSRYLVKRTGEKVFLECVQDMDHENMFWYRQDPGLGLRLIYFSYDVKMKEKGDIPEGYSVSREKKERFSLILESASTNQTSMYLCASSFFLGNQPQHFGDGTRLSIL.

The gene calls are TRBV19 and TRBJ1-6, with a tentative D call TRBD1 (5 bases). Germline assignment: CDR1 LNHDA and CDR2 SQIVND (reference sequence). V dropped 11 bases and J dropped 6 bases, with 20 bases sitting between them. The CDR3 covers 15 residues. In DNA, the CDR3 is TGTGCCTCGGCCCGGGGCGGGAGCCTTAATTCACCCCTCCACTTT. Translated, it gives CASARGGSLNSPLHF. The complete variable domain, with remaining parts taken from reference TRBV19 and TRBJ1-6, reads DGGITQSPKYLFRKEGQNVTLSCEQNLNHDAMYWYRQDPGQGLRLIYYSQIVNDFQKGDIAEGYSVSREKKESFPLTVTSAQKNPTAFYLCASARGGSLNSPLHFGNGTRLTVT.

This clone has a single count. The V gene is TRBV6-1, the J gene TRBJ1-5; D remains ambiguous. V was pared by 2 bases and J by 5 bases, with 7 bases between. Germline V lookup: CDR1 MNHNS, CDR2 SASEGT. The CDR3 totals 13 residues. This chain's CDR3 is CASSEQKDQPQHF. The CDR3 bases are TGTGCCAGCAGTGAACAGAAGGATCAGCCCCAGCATTTT.

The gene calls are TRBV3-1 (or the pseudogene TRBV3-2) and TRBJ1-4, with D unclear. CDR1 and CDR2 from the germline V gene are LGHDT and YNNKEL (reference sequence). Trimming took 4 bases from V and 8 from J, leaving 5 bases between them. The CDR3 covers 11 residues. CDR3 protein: CASSPGEKLFF. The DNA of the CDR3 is TGTGCCAGCAGCCCTGGCGAAAAACTGTTTTTT.